This T cell receptor beta chain was captured by sequencing in a study of blood T cell repertoires in COVID-19. Libraries were prepared by immunoSEQ multiplex PCR; TCRdb keeps only in-frame clonotypes and omits some of them. Among 200,000 to 300,000 clones listed, around four fifths were seen once. Germline V gives CDR1 MNHEY, CDR2 SVGAGI. Germline trimming cut 0 bases from V and 7 bases from J; bases unmatched to any gene: 5. This CDR3 region has 14 residues. This clone was observed many times. Sequenced input: peripheral blood. The TCR comes from a man aged 50-59 years with acute or convalescent COVID-19. This chain joins TRBV6-5 and TRBJ1-1, with 7 bases lining up with TRBD1. The CDR3 loop is CASSYSTGRNEAFF. The DNA of the CDR3 is TGTGCCAGCAGTTACTCGACAGGGAGAAATGAAGCTTTCTTT.